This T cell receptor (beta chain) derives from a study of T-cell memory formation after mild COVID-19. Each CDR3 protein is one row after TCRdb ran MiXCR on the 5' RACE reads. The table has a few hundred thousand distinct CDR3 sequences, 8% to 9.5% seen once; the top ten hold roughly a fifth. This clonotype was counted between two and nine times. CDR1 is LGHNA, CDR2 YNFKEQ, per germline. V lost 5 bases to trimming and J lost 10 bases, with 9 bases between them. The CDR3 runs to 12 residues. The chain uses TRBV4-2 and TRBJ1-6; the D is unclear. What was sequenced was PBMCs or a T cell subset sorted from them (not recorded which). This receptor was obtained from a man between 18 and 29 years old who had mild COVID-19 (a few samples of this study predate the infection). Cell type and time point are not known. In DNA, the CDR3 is TGTGCCAGCAGCTACGGAGGGTCACCCCTCCACTTT. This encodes CASSYGGSPLHF.